This TCR beta chain was sequenced in a study of immune evolution from preneoplasia to lung adenocarcinoma. General study findings and limits: From normal lung to invasive adenocarcinoma, top clone frequencies appeared to decrease. Clonality was highest in normal lung, lower in later-stage lesions apparently.

Details on this clone: Antigen specificity is unknown.

Germline V gives CDR1 MNHNS, CDR2 SASEGT. V shed 4 bases and J shed 2 bases, with 12 bases lying between them. The CDR3 is made up of 15 amino acids. Assay used: immunoSEQ multiplex PCR; TCRdb lists only in-frame clones, some missing. The sample has about 2,700 clones, 80% to 85% seen once. Two lung cancer pathologists independently confirmed each histologic diagnosis. This receptor was obtained from a person aged 60-80 years with lung adenocarcinoma. The sample consisted of FFPE adjacent normal lung tissue. The chain joins TRBV6-1 to TRBJ1-5; a weak D match, TRBD1 (6 bases). The DNA of the CDR3 is TGTGCCAGCAGTGGACAGGATGAGGGCAATCAGCCCCAGCATTTT. This sequence encodes CASSGQDEGNQPQHF.